These 26 T cell receptor beta chains share one sample of origin, sequenced in a study of blood T cells in healthy people across ages. For the second PCR, which ran for roughly 6 to 11 cycles, a sample-barcoded 5' primer and a J-beta primer mix were used. MiXCR, run by TCRdb on the 5' RACE reads, gives a single entry per CDR3 protein. The sample shows around 940,000 distinct CDR3 sequences, roughly half of them seen only once. The sample consisted of blood. Receptors originate from a woman aged 55 to 70 in good health.

This clonotype was picked up many times. The J gene is TRBJ2-5, the V gene TRBV11-2, with D perhaps being TRBD1 or TRBD2 (5 bases each). This CDR3 spans 15 amino acids. The germline V gene has CDR1 SGHAT and CDR2 FQNNGV. The V gene lost 1 base and the J gene lost 4 bases, with 13 bases spanning the gap. In DNA form, the CDR3 reads TGTGCCAGCAGCTTAGGGCCTGTTGGGGGAGAGACCCAGTACTTC. The encoded protein is CASSLGPVGGETQYF.

The V and J genes are TRBV20-1 and TRBJ2-5; D is unresolved. With 2 bases removed from V and 5 bases from J, the gap between germline ends came to 15 bases. The germline gives CDR1 DFQATT, CDR2 SNEGSKA (reference sequence). CDR3 length: 14 residues. CDR3 in amino acids: CSARSFVGSETQYF. The CDR3, as DNA: TGCAGTGCTAGATCCTTCGTGGGATCGGAGACCCAGTACTTC.

The chain joins TRBV4-1 to TRBJ2-7; the D call may be TRBD1 or TRBD2 (5 bases each). In germline, CDR1 is MGHRA, CDR2 YSYEKL. This CDR3 contains 15 residues. V lost 0 bases, J lost 2 bases, and 11 bases lay in between. The CDR3 sequence is CASSQEGVLTYEQYF. The CDR3 bases are TGCGCCAGCAGCCAAGAGGGGGTATTAACCTACGAGCAGTACTTC.

This clonotype was seen a handful of times. The chain couples TRBV20-1 to TRBJ2-3; no definite D call. Between the trimmed V and J ends, which lost 5 bases and 0 bases, there was a span of 9 bases. CDR1 is DFQATT, CDR2 SNEGSKA, per germline (reference sequence). The CDR3 contains 13 residues. CDR3 loop: CSAVSESTDTQYF. The CDR3 DNA is TGCAGTGCTGTCTCGGAAAGCACAGATACGCAGTATTTT.

This clonotype showed up just once. The chain employs TRBV28 and TRBJ2-4; no clear D. The J call may be wrong; the DNA end is better matched by TRBJ2-5. CDR1 is MDHEN and CDR2 is SYDVKM in the germline V gene. The CDR3 contains 13 residues. CDR3: CASSPTTWGTQYF. The CDR3 coding sequence is TGTGCCAGCAGTCCAACAACGTGGGGGACCCAGTACTTC.

V is TRBV5-1 and J is TRBJ2-1; D uncertain. Trimming stripped 0 bases from V and 8 bases from J, with 9 bases between. The CDR3 is 13 residues long. In germline, CDR1 is SGHRS, CDR2 YFSETQ. CDR3 amino acids: CASSLEVGHEQFF. CDR3 bases: TGCGCCAGCAGCTTGGAGGTGGGCCATGAGCAGTTCTTC. Full variable domain (rest looked up from reference TRBV5-1 and TRBJ2-1): KAGVTQTPRYLIKTRGQQVTLSCSPISGHRSVSWYQQTPGQGLQFLFEYFSETQRNKGNFPGRFSGRQFSNSRSEMNVSTLELGDSALYLCASSLEVGHEQFFGPGTRLTVL.

V is TRBV11-2 and J is TRBJ2-3; D ambiguous. The CDR3 contains 14 residues. Trimming shortened V by 5 bases and J by 6 bases, and 15 bases separated the two germline ends. Germline V CDR1 and CDR2: SGHAT, FQNNGV. DNA of the CDR3: TGTGCCAGCAGCCACGGACCCTTTTCTGATACGCAGTATTTT. Its translation: CASSHGPFSDTQYF.

The rearrangement links TRBV28 to TRBJ2-7; possibly TRBD2 for D (6 bases). This CDR3 has 16 residues. CDR1 is MDHEN and CDR2 is SYDVKM in the germline V gene. Between the trimmed V and J ends, which lost 2 bases and 4 bases, there was a span of 18 bases. CDR3 loop: CASSLAFRGGEYEQYV. CDR3 in DNA: TGTGCCAGCAGTTTAGCCTTTCGGGGAGGAGAATACGAGCAGTACGTC.

The gene calls are TRBV6-5 and TRBJ2-7; the D is unclear. The J call is uncertain, as TRBJ2-5 better fits the DNA end. The germline gives CDR1 MNHEY, CDR2 SVGAGI. The CDR3 has 12 residues. The CDR3 sequence is CASRRSGETQYF. The CDR3, as DNA: TGTGCCAGCAGGAGGTCTGGGGAGACCCAGTACTTC.

This chain connects TRBV29-1 to TRBJ1-1; TRBD1 matches 7 bases. Trimming at V came to 7 bases and at J to 3 bases, leaving 8 bases not matched to a gene. This CDR3 contains 13 residues. Germline V gives CDR1 SQVTM, CDR2 ANQGSEA. This CDR3 is CSAEGQRYTEAFF. The DNA for the CDR3 is TGCAGCGCGGAGGGACAGCGTTACACTGAAGCTTTCTTT.

This sequence joins TRBV5-1 and TRBJ1-2; D remains unclear. This CDR3 contains 12 residues. CDR1 and CDR2 (germline): SGHRS, YFSETQ. The V end was cut by 3 bases, the J end by 8 bases, with 11 bases between. In DNA form, the CDR3 reads TGCGCCAGCAGCTGGGATGGTCGAGGCTACACCTTC. Its protein is CASSWDGRGYTF.

In its sample, this clonotype was seen once. The chain recombines TRBV2 with TRBJ2-6; D possibly corresponds to TRBD1 (6 bases). Trimming stripped 3 bases from V and 4 bases from J, with 10 bases between. The CDR3 has 15 residues. Germline CDR1 and CDR2: SNHLY and FYNNEI. CDR3 sequence (DNA): TGTGCCAGCAGTGAGCAGGGGTACGGGGCCAACGTCCTGACTTTC. Translated, it gives CASSEQGYGANVLTF. The whole variable domain, remainder taken from reference TRBV2 and TRBJ2-6, is EPEVTQTPSHQVTQMGQEVILRCVPISNHLYFYWYRQILGQKVEFLVSFYNNEISEKSEIFDDQFSVERPDGSNFTLKIRSTKLEDSAMYFCASSEQGYGANVLTFGAGSRLTVL.

A few counts support this clonotype. The junction departs from the called germline gene at one end, perhaps through a read error. The chain joins TRBV28 to TRBJ2-1; 10 bases fit TRBD2. The CDR3 covers 14 residues. Germline CDR1 MDHEN, CDR2 SYDVKM. The CDR3 coding sequence is TGTGCCAGCTCTAGCGGGGGACTTTACAACGAGCAGTTCTTC. It translates to CASSSGGLYNEQFF.

V is TRBV7-9 and J is TRBJ1-6, with D perhaps TRBD1 (6 bases). This CDR3 has 15 amino acids. Trimming took off 5 bases at V and 12 bases at J, with 20 bases between the two ends. Germline V gene sequence: CDR1 SEHNR, CDR2 FQNEAQ (reference sequence). CDR3 amino acids: CASSNSGRGVGPLHF. DNA for the CDR3: TGTGCCAGCAGCAATTCGGGAAGGGGGGTCGGACCCCTCCACTTT.

The J gene is TRBJ2-4, the V gene TRBV6-2 or TRBV6-3; 8 bases match TRBD1. CDR1 and CDR2 from the germline V gene are MNHEY and SVGEGT. The J segment lost 6 bases and the V segment lost 2 bases, leaving 6 bases of the junction unmatched. CDR3 size: 15 residues. The CDR3 bases are TGTGCCAGCAGTTACCCCACCGGGACAGGAAACATTCAGTACTTC. It yields the protein CASSYPTGTGNIQYF.

For this clonotype: This may come from a read error, since a much larger clone is one base off. The V and J genes are TRBV7-7 and TRBJ1-2; D perhaps matches TRBD1 (6 bases). Germline values: CDR1 SSHAT, CDR2 FNYEAQ (reference sequence). Trimming removed 10 bases at V and 2 bases at J, with 20 bases between. The CDR3 spans 15 residues. The CDR3 loop reads CATSAIQGTNYGYTF. The CDR3 DNA is TGTGCCACCTCTGCCATACAGGGTACCAACTATGGCTACACCTTC.

This clonotype was observed once. The chain has TRBV5-1 and TRBJ1-1, with TRBD1 matching 9 bases. Germline V gene data show CDR1 as SGHRS and CDR2 as YFSETQ. The CDR3 covers 16 residues. Trimming at V came to 4 bases and at J to 1 base, leaving 8 bases not matched to a gene. CDR3 in amino acids: CASSPGTGPANTEAFF. CDR3 DNA sequence: TGCGCCAGCAGCCCCGGGACAGGGCCGGCGAACACTGAAGCTTTCTTT. The full variable domain, rest sourced from reference TRBV5-1 and TRBJ1-1, is KAGVTQTPRYLIKTRGQQVTLSCSPISGHRSVSWYQQTPGQGLQFLFEYFSETQRNKGNFPGRFSGRQFSNSRSEMNVSTLELGDSALYLCASSPGTGPANTEAFFGQGTRLTVV.

CDR3 in amino acids: CSASSPLAGEVDTQYF. For the CDR3, the DNA is TGCAGTGCTAGCTCCCCCCTAGCGGGAGAAGTGGATACGCAGTATTTT. The chain uses TRBV20-1 and TRBJ2-3; TRBD2 matches at 10 bases. The CDR3 loop spans 16 amino acids. The V gene's germline CDR1 is DFQATT and CDR2 SNEGSKA (reference sequence). The V segment lost 3 bases and the J segment 6 bases; nucleotides outside the gene matches: 12.

The CDR3 loop reads CSATPPGGSYEQYF. Here the CDR3 DNA reads TGCAGTGCTACCCCACCGGGGGGCTCCTACGAGCAGTACTTC. This chain links TRBV20-1 with TRBJ2-7; 7 positions agree with TRBD2. Germline V gene sequence: CDR1 DFQATT, CDR2 SNEGSKA (reference sequence). J was trimmed by 0 bases and V by 4 bases; bases with no gene match: 6. CDR3 length: 14 amino acids.

The chain carries TRBV12-3 or TRBV12-4 and TRBJ2-3; tentative D call: TRBD2 (6 bases). Trimming left V 1 base short and J 3 bases short, with 11 bases between. The CDR3 loop spans 15 amino acids. The CDR3 region has the DNA TGTGCCAGCAGTTTAGGGGGGGTGGTTACAGATACGCAGTATTTT. Protein sequence: CASSLGGVVTDTQYF.

The chain has TRBV10-3 and TRBJ2-3; no clear D gene. Germline V CDR1 and CDR2: ENHRY, SYGVKD. Trimming removed 8 bases from V and 0 bases from J, with 12 bases in between. The CDR3 is made up of 14 amino acids. The CDR3 region is CAIARDPSTDTQYF. CDR3 in DNA: TGTGCCATCGCCAGAGACCCAAGCACAGATACGCAGTATTTT.

The chain has TRBV29-1 and TRBJ1-1; no reliable D call. Trimming took off 5 bases at V and 4 bases at J, with 11 bases between the two ends. The CDR3 consists of 12 residues. Germline values: CDR1 SQVTM, CDR2 ANQGSEA. The CDR3 DNA sequence: TGCAGCGTTCTAGGGAGCAGCACTGAAGCTTTCTTT. Residues: CSVLGSSTEAFF.

J is TRBJ2-1 and V is TRBV5-1, with TRBD2 matching 9 bases. The V and J ends lost 6 bases and 9 bases, in that order; junction bases with no gene match: 16. This CDR3 comprises 16 residues. CDR1 is SGHRS and CDR2 is YFSETQ in the germline V gene. The CDR3 sequence is CASNVLAGVLLGEQFF. The CDR3 bases are TGCGCCAGCAACGTTTTAGCGGGAGTATTATTAGGTGAGCAGTTCTTC.

The chain carries TRBV7-2 and TRBJ2-7; either TRBD1 or TRBD2 may supply D (5 bases each). The CDR3 is 14 residues long. V was pared by 5 bases and J by 3 bases, with 14 bases between. In germline, CDR1 is SGHTA, CDR2 FQGNSA. The DNA for the CDR3 is TGTGCCAGCAGCCTCCCAGGGAGTCACTACGAGCAGTACTTC. It yields the protein CASSLPGSHYEQYF.

The V gene is TRBV28, the J gene TRBJ2-7, with D maybe TRBD1 (5 bases). Germline V CDR1 and CDR2: MDHEN, SYDVKM. The CDR3 contains 15 residues. Trimming pared 6 bases from V and 3 bases from J, leaving 18 bases between. The chain's CDR3 is CASSPPDKTFYEQYF. For the CDR3, the DNA is TGTGCCAGCAGCCCCCCGGACAAGACCTTCTACGAGCAGTACTTC.

DNA of the CDR3: TGTGCCACCCGACTAGCGGGAGGTACCACCCCGACCCAGTACTTC. Encoded protein: CATRLAGGTTPTQYF. This chain joins TRBV7-2 and TRBJ2-5, with 13 bases that match TRBD2. The CDR3 runs to 15 residues. From germline, CDR1 is SGHTA and CDR2 FQGNSA. Trimming cost V 10 bases and J 7 bases; bases outside gene matches: 12.